This TCR beta chain stems from a study of blood T cell repertoires in COVID-19. Study details: COVID-19 samples collected from the United States, Italy and Spain covered acute and convalescent phases. From T cells, B-cell-depleted T cells, or PBMCs came the material, which was cDNA or gDNA.

Per the study methods: For nucleated cells, counts were estimated from reference gene primer amplification. Profiling relied on immunoSEQ multiplex PCR, and the TCRdb table lists in-frame clones only, not all of them. D and trimming were read from the DNA, whereas the V and J calls and clone size are those reported in that table. Found here are some 240,000 clones, 80% of them singletons; the top ten hold around 13%. Germline values: CDR1 SNHLY, CDR2 FYNNEI. After removal of 11 bases from V and 6 bases from J, the junction contained 9 bases not matched to a gene. The CDR3 has 14 amino acids. What was sequenced was peripheral blood. The V gene is TRBV2, the J gene TRBJ1-6; 8 bases fit TRBD1. This sequence originates from a human donor in a cohort sampled during active COVID-19. The CDR3 here is CAGTPGQVNSPLHF. The CDR3 nucleotides read TGTGCCGGAACACCGGGACAGGTTAATTCACCCCTCCACTTT.